Detailed here is one TCR beta chain. As yet, its antigen is unknown. TCRdb recomputed calls from the 5' RACE reads with MiXCR, one row per CDR3 protein. This table has 68,000 or so distinct CDR3 sequences, over 15% appearing once. This entry comes from a study of T-cell memory formation after mild COVID-19. The V gene end was trimmed by 5 bases and the J gene end by 3 bases; junction bases not matched to a gene: 8. The CDR3 spans 15 residues. Germline CDR1 LGHDT, CDR2 YNNKEL (reference sequence). General observations from the study: CD4+ bias marked clones expanding day 15 to 37, unlike balanced contracting clones. The pre-infection memory compartment contained some responding clones, suggesting cross-reactive memory joined.

The V and J genes are TRBV3-1 and TRBJ2-3, with 7 bases fitting TRBD2. The sample was PBMCs or a T cell subset sorted from them (not recorded which). This receptor was identified in an adult woman who had mild COVID-19 (a few samples of this study predate the infection). Cell type and time point are not known. The CDR3 is CASSDYGGGTDTQYF. The DNA of the CDR3 is TGTGCCAGCAGCGATTACGGCGGGGGAACAGATACGCAGTATTTT.